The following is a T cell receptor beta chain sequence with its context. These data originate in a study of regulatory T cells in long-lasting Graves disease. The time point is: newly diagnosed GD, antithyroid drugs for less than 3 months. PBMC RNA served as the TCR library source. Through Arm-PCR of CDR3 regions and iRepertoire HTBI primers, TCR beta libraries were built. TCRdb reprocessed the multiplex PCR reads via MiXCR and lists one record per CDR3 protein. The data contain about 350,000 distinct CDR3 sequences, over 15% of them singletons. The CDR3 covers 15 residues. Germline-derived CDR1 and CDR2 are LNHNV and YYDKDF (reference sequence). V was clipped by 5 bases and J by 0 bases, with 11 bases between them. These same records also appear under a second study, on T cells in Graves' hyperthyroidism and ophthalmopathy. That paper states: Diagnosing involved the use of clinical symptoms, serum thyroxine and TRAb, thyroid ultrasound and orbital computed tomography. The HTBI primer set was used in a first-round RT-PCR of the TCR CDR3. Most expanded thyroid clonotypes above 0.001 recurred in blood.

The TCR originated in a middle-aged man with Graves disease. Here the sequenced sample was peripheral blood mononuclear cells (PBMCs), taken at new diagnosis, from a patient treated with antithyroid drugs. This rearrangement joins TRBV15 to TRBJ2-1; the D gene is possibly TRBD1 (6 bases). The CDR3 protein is CATSPQGGSYNEQFF. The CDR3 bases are TGTGCCACCAGCCCGCAAGGGGGCTCCTACAATGAGCAGTTCTTC.